This T cell receptor (beta chain) was obtained from a study of cytomegalovirus exposure and HLA in healthy donors. As concerns this clone: What it binds is not known.

The PCR employed 60 Vbeta primers together with 13 Jbeta primers. The protocol was immunoSEQ multiplex PCR, while the TCRdb copy is restricted to in-frame clones and leaves out a portion. The sample lists about 140,000 clones, just over 65% seen once, with 6.5% in the top ten. CDR3 length: 15 amino acids. Germline V CDR1 and CDR2: MNHNS, SASEGT. Unmatched junction bases numbered 4, after V lost 3 bases and J lost 2 bases. Study-level findings and limits: Relative to the approximately 670-donor mean, N-insertions were reportedly fewer in an Asian-associated ancestry cluster in a later analysis. The study put roughly 160 TCR beta chains on its list as cytomegalovirus-associated.

This sequence joins TRBV6-1 and TRBJ2-5; TRBD2 matches at 9 bases. The sequenced sample consisted of PBMCs. This clonotype originated in a woman aged 55-70 years in good health and CMV-seronegative. CDR3 coding DNA: TGTGCCAGCAGTGATCGCGGGAGGGCTCAAGAGACCCAGTACTTC. This encodes CASSDRGRAQETQYF.